The entry that follows covers one T cell receptor beta chain sequence. Its specificity is not known. Donors ranged from roughly 6 to 90 years old and were healthy Caucasians in Russia. The data were taken from a study of blood T cells in healthy people across ages. Study-level points and caveats: It was found that TCR beta diversity correlated strongly with the percentage of naive T cells.

V was pared by 3 bases and J by 5 bases, with 3 bases of the junction left unmatched. There are 13 residues in the CDR3. Looked up from germline, CDR1 is SGHVS and CDR2 is FNYEAQ. A sample-barcoded 5' primer and a J-beta primer mix were used in a second PCR of roughly 6 to 11 cycles. Via MiXCR, TCRdb re-called the 5' RACE reads, giving one row per CDR3 protein. Here the sample spans around 1,800,000 distinct CDR3 sequences, about two fifths being singletons. V and J are TRBV7-6 and TRBJ1-2; 7 bases are a match to TRBD1. The receptor was derived from a human donor in good health. The sample taken for sequencing was blood. The CDR3 coding sequence is TGTGCCAGCAGCTTCGTGACAGGGTATGGCTACACCTTC. Translated, it gives CASSFVTGYGYTF.